This T cell receptor beta chain was identified during a study of blood T cell repertoires in COVID-19. Study details: Sites in the United States, Italy and Spain provided acute and convalescent COVID-19 samples. PBMCs, B-cell-depleted T cells, or T cells provided the cDNA or gDNA that made up the material.

Per the original data handling: Estimation of nucleated cell counts was performed using reference gene primer amplification. Generated by immunoSEQ multiplex PCR, the TCRdb table keeps only in-frame clones and is missing some. D and trimming were read from the DNA, whereas the V and J calls and clone size are those reported in that table. The sample holds about 77,000 clones, roughly 78% seen once. V shed 5 bases, J shed 2 bases, and the junction held 8 bases outside the gene matches. The CDR3 extends over 15 amino acids. CDR1 and CDR2 (germline): SEHNR, FQNEAQ (reference sequence). This TCR came from a woman in her sixties or seventies with acute or convalescent COVID-19. The chain combines TRBV7-9 with TRBJ1-2, with 7 bases that match TRBD1. Sequencing input: peripheral blood. The CDR3 sequence: CASSITDRRNYGYTF. The CDR3 bases are TGTGCCAGCAGCATTACGGACAGGCGAAACTATGGCTACACCTTC. Full variable domain (outside the CDR3, taken from reference TRBV7-9 and TRBJ1-2): DTGVSQNPRHKITKRGQNVTFRCDPISEHNRLYWYRQTLGQGPEFLTYFQNEAQLEKSRLLSDRFSAERPKGSFSTLEIQRTEQGDSAMYLCASSITDRRNYGYTFGSGTRLTVV.